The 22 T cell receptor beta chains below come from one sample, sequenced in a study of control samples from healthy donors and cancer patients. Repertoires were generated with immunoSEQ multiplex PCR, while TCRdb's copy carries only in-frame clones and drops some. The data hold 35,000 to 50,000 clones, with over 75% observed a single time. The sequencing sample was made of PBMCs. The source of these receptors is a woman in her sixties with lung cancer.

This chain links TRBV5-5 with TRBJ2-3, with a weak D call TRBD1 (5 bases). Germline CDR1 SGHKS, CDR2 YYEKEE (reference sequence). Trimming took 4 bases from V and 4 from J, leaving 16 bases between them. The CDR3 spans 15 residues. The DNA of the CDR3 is TGTGCCAGCAGCGGTTCAGGGATCCTCGCAGATACGCAGTATTTT. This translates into CASSGSGILADTQYF.

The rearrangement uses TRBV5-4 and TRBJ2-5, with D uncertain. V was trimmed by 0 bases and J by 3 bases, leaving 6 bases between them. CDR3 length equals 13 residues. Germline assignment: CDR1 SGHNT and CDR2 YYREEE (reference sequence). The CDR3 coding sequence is TGTGCCAGCAGCTTGGAACCAGAAGAGACCCAGTACTTC. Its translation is CASSLEPEETQYF. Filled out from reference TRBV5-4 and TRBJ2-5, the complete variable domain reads ETGVTQSPTHLIKTRGQQVTLRCSSQSGHNTVSWYQQALGQGPQFIFQYYREEENGRGNFPPRFSGLQFPNYSSELNVNALELDDSALYLCASSLEPEETQYFGPGTRLLVL.

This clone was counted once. CDR3 in amino acids: CASSRDNRDQPQHF. In nucleotides, the CDR3 is TGTGCCAGCAGTCGGGACAACCGGGATCAGCCCCAGCATTTT. The genes are TRBV6-6 and TRBJ1-5; maybe TRBD1 (6 bases). V dropped 5 bases and J dropped 5 bases, with 13 bases sitting between them. The CDR3 runs 14 residues. Germline V CDR1 and CDR2: MNHNY, SVGAGI (reference sequence).

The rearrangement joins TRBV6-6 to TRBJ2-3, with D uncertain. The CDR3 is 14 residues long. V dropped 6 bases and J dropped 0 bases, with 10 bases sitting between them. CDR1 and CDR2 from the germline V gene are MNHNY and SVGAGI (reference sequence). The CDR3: CASRDSASTDTQYF. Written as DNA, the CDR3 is TGTGCCAGCAGGGATTCCGCTAGCACAGATACGCAGTATTTT.

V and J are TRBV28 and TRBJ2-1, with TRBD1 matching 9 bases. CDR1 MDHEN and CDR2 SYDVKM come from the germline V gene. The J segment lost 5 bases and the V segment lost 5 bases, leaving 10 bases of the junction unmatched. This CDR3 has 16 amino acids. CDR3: CASSPAGTGYDNEQFF. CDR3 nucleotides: TGTGCCAGCAGTCCTGCCGGGACAGGGTATGACAATGAGCAGTTCTTC.

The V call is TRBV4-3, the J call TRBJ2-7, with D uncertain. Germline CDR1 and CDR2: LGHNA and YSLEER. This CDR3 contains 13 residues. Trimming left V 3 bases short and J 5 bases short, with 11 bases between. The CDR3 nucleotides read TGCGCCAGCAGCCACCGATACCACGACGAGCAGTACTTC. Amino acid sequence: CASSHRYHDEQYF.

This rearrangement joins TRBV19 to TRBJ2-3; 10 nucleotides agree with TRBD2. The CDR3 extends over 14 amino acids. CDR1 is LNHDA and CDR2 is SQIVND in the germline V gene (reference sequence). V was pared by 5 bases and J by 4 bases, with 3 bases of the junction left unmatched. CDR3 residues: CASSSSGRADTQYF. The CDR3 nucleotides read TGTGCCAGTAGTTCTAGCGGGAGAGCAGATACGCAGTATTTT.

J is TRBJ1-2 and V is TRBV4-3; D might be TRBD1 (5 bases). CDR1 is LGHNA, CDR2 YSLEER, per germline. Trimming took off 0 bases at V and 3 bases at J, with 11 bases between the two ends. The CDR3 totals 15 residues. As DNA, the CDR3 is TGCGCCAGCAGCCAAGAACAGGCTAGTCACTATGGCTACACCTTC. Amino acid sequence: CASSQEQASHYGYTF.

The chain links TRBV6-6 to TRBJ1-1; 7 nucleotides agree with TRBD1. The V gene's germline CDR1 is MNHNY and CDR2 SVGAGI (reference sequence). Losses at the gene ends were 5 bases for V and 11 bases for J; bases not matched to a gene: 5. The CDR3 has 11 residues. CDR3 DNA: TGTGCCAGCAGTACAGGGGTCGCGGCTTTCTTT. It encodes CASSTGVAAFF.

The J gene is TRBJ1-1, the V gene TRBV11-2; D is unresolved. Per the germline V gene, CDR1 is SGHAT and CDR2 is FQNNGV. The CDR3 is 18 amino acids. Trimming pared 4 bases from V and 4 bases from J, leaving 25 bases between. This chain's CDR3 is CASSSVRREGGIATEAFF. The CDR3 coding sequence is TGTGCCAGCAGCTCAGTACGTAGGGAGGGAGGGATTGCCACTGAAGCTTTCTTT.

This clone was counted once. CDR3 in amino acids: CASSLQGARYEQYF. The CDR3 bases are TGTGCCAGCAGTTTACAGGGGGCGCGGTACGAGCAGTACTTC. J is TRBJ2-7 and V is TRBV28, with TRBD1 matching over 8 bases. Germline CDR1 is MDHEN and CDR2 is SYDVKM. Losses at the gene ends were 2 bases for V and 4 bases for J; bases not matched to a gene: 4. The CDR3 covers 14 residues. Based on the CDR3 plus reference TRBV28 and TRBJ2-7, the full variable domain is DVKVTQSSRYLVKRTGEKVFLECVQDMDHENMFWYRQDPGLGLRLIYFSYDVKMKEKGDIPEGYSVSREKKERFSLILESASTNQTSMYLCASSLQGARYEQYFGPGTRLTVT.

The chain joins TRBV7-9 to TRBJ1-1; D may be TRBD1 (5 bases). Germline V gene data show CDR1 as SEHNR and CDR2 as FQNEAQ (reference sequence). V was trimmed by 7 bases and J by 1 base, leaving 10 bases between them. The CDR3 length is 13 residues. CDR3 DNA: TGTGCCAGCATCGGGACGGGGAACACTGAAGCTTTCTTT. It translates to CASIGTGNTEAFF.

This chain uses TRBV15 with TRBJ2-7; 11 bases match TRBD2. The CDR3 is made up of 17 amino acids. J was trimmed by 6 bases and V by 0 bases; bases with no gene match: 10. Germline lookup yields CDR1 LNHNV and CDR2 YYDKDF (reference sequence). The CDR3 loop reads CATSRDKVAGGPGEQYF. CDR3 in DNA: TGTGCCACCAGCAGAGATAAAGTAGCGGGAGGGCCTGGCGAGCAGTACTTC.

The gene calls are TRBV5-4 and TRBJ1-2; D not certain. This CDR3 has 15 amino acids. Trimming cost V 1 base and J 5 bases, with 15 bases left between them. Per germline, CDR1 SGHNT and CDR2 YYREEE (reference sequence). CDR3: CASSLSYGRDYGYTF. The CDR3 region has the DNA TGTGCCAGCAGCTTGAGTTATGGGCGGGATTATGGCTACACCTTC.

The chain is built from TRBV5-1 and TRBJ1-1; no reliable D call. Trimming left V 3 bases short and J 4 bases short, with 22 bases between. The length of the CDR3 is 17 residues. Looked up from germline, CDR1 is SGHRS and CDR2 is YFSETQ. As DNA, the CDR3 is TGCGCCAGCAGCTCAACTCAGCTTGGACTGGGCCCCACTGAAGCTTTCTTT. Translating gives CASSSTQLGLGPTEAFF.

Here the CDR3 reads CAISSQGEAGELFF. Here the CDR3 DNA reads TGTGCCATCAGTTCCCAGGGAGAGGCCGGGGAGCTGTTTTTT. V usage is TRBV10-3 and J usage is TRBJ2-2, with D tentatively TRBD1 or TRBD2 (5 bases each). Germline-derived CDR1 and CDR2 are ENHRY and SYGVKD. CDR3 size: 14 residues. The V end was cut by 5 bases, the J end by 6 bases, with 13 bases between.

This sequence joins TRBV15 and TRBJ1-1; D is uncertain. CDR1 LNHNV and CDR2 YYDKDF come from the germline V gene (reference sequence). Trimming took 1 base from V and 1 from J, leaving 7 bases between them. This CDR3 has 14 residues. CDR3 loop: CATSRGQPNTEAFF. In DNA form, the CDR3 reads TGTGCCACCAGCAGAGGTCAGCCGAACACTGAAGCTTTCTTT.

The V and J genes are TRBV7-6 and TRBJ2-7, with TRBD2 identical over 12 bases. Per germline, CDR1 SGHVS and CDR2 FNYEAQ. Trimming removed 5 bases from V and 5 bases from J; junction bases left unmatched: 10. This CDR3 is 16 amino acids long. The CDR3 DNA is TGTGCCAGCAGCAAACGACGGACTAGCGGGATCCACGAGCAGTACTTC. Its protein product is CASSKRRTSGIHEQYF.

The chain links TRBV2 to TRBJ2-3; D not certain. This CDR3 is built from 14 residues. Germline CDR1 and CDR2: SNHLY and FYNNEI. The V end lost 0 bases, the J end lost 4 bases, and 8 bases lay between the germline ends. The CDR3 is CASSEASLADTQYF. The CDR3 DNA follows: TGTGCCAGCAGTGAAGCTAGCTTGGCAGATACGCAGTATTTT.

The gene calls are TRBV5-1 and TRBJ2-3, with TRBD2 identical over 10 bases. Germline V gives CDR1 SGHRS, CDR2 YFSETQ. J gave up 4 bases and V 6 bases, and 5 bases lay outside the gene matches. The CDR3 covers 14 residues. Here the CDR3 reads CASTAGGPSDTQYF. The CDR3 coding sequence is TGCGCCAGCACAGCGGGAGGGCCATCAGATACGCAGTATTTT.

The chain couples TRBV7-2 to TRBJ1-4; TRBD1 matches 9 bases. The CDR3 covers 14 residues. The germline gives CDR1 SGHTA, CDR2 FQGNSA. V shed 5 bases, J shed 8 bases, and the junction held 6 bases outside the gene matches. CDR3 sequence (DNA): TGTGCCAGCAGCCCGGACAGGGGAGACGAAAAACTGTTTTTT. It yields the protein CASSPDRGDEKLFF.

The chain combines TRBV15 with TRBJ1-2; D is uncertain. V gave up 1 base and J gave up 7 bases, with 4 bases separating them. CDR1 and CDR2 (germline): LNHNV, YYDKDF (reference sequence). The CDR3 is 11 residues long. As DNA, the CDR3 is TGTGCCACCAGCAGAGGACCTGGCTACACCTTC. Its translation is CATSRGPGYTF.